One and the same sample provided the 17 T cell receptor beta chains below, sequenced in a study of CD8 T cells in Susac syndrome. Random-hexamer reverse transcription was applied to roughly 0.45 to 1 ug RNA. Each CDR3 protein gets one entry after TCRdb re-called the immunoSEQ multiplex PCR reads with MiXCR. In the table there are around 300,000 distinct CDR3 sequences, 85% of which are singletons. Sequencing input: CD8+ T cells from PBMCs. Source of these receptors: a human donor with multiple sclerosis.

The chain links TRBV28 to TRBJ2-7; TRBD1 might be the D (5 bases). V shed 7 bases and J shed 0 bases, with 10 bases lying between them. CDR3 length: 13 residues. CDR1 and CDR2 from the germline V gene are MDHEN and SYDVKM. The CDR3 sequence is CASTLTGSYEQYF. CDR3 sequence (DNA): TGTGCCAGCACTCTAACAGGCTCCTACGAGCAGTACTTC. The complete variable domain, with remaining parts taken from reference TRBV28 and TRBJ2-7, reads DVKVTQSSRYLVKRTGEKVFLECVQDMDHENMFWYRQDPGLGLRLIYFSYDVKMKEKGDIPEGYSVSREKKERFSLILESASTNQTSMYLCASTLTGSYEQYFGPGTRLTVT.

This clonotype was seen only once. V gene TRBV4-1 combines with J gene TRBJ2-1; D tentatively reads TRBD1 or TRBD2 (6 bases each). Germline V gives CDR1 MGHRA, CDR2 YSYEKL. V was pared by 4 bases and J by 10 bases, with 20 bases between. The CDR3 is made up of 15 amino acids. For the CDR3, the DNA is TGCGCCAGCAGCCCAGAAATTGCAGGGGAGGAGGAGCAGTTCTTC. This translates into CASSPEIAGEEEQFF.

The chain links TRBV9 to TRBJ2-7; 8 bases map to TRBD1. CDR1 is SGDLS and CDR2 is YYNGEE in the germline V gene. V lost 4 bases to trimming and J lost 2 bases; unmatched junction nucleotides: 8. The CDR3 extends over 15 amino acids. The CDR3 is CASSPPTGAPYEQYF. In DNA, the CDR3 is TGTGCCAGCAGCCCACCGACAGGGGCCCCCTACGAGCAGTACTTC.

V is TRBV25-1 and J is TRBJ1-1, with 7 bases fitting TRBD1. This CDR3 has 17 residues. V lost 3 bases, J lost 7 bases, and 17 bases stayed unmatched. The germline V gene has CDR1 MGHDK and CDR2 SYGVNS. The CDR3 DNA is TGTGCCAGCAGTGACGATTGGGGGACCAGGGGGAAAGGTGAAGCTTTCTTT. It yields the protein CASSDDWGTRGKGEAFF.

The rearrangement links TRBV28 to TRBJ1-5; D call uncertain. The CDR3 runs 18 residues. CDR1 MDHEN and CDR2 SYDVKM come from the germline V gene. Trimming cost V 0 bases and J 4 bases, with 19 bases left between them. CDR3 loop: CASSLWFNDQLGNQPQHF. The CDR3 DNA reads TGTGCCAGCAGTTTATGGTTTAACGACCAATTGGGAAATCAGCCCCAGCATTTT.

The V gene is TRBV4-1, the J gene TRBJ1-2; 7 nucleotides agree with TRBD1. The CDR3 has 15 amino acids. Germline V gives CDR1 MGHRA, CDR2 YSYEKL. Trimming cost V 4 bases and J 0 bases; bases outside gene matches: 5. The CDR3 DNA follows: TGCGCCAGCAGCCGGCCGGGACAGCCTAACTATGGCTACACCTTC. The encoded protein is CASSRPGQPNYGYTF.

The chain uses TRBV11-3 and TRBJ1-3; no clear D. CDR1 SGHNT and CDR2 YENEEA come from the germline V gene. V was trimmed by 5 bases and J by 1 base, leaving 12 bases between them. The length of the CDR3 is 15 residues. The CDR3 reads CASSLNLSSGNTIYF. The CDR3 DNA reads TGTGCCAGCAGCCTCAATTTATCTTCTGGAAACACCATATATTTT.

V and J are TRBV14 and TRBJ2-7; possible D gene TRBD2, 6 bases. The CDR3 contains 13 residues. The germline CDR1 and CDR2 sequences are SGHDN and FVKESK. The V end lost 2 bases, the J end lost 6 bases, and 11 bases lay between the germline ends. The CDR3 DNA follows: TGTGCCAGCAGCCAACCCTCGGGGGTCGAGCAGTACTTC. It translates to CASSQPSGVEQYF.

This clonotype turned up a few times. The rearrangement links TRBV7-9 to TRBJ2-7; 8 bases are a match to TRBD1. The CDR3 consists of 15 residues. CDR1 is SEHNR and CDR2 is FQNEAQ in the germline V gene (reference sequence). V shed 5 bases, J shed 0 bases, and the junction held 6 bases outside the gene matches. The CDR3 DNA reads as TGTGCCAGCAGCCCACGGACAGGGAGCTCCTACGAGCAGTACTTC. It encodes CASSPRTGSSYEQYF. Full variable domain (remainder filled in from reference TRBV7-9 and TRBJ2-7): DTGVSQNPRHKITKRGQNVTFRCDPISEHNRLYWYRQTLGQGPEFLTYFQNEAQLEKSRLLSDRFSAERPKGSFSTLEIQRTEQGDSAMYLCASSPRTGSSYEQYFGPGTRLTVT.

The rearrangement joins TRBV29-1 to TRBJ2-3, with D possibly matching TRBD2 (5 bases). The ends were cut back, 6 bases at V and 1 base at J, with 14 bases in the middle. CDR1 and CDR2 (germline): SQVTM, ANQGSEA. This CDR3 has 14 residues. The CDR3 sequence: CSVAGSLGTDTQYF. CDR3 coding DNA: TGCAGCGTGGCTGGGAGCCTAGGCACAGATACGCAGTATTTT.

The count of this clonotype is one. DNA for the CDR3: TGCAGTGCTAGAGATCCCCAGGGGCACTATGGCTACACCTTC. Amino acids: CSARDPQGHYGYTF. The chain employs TRBV20-1 and TRBJ1-2, with D perhaps TRBD1 (6 bases). Germline-derived CDR1 and CDR2 are DFQATT and SNEGSKA (reference sequence). The CDR3 extends over 14 amino acids. V was clipped by 0 bases and J by 3 bases, with 11 bases between them.

The V call is TRBV24-1, the J call TRBJ2-7; the match to TRBD2 covers 7 bases. There are 13 residues in the CDR3. Germline lookup yields CDR1 KGHDR and CDR2 SFDVKD. J was trimmed by 3 bases and V by 2 bases; bases with no gene match: 0. In nucleotides, the CDR3 is TGTGCCACCAGTGATTGGGGGGGCTACGAGCAGTACTTC. Amino acids: CATSDWGGYEQYF.

The rearrangement uses TRBV11-3 and TRBJ2-1, with TRBD1 matching over 7 bases. The CDR3 has 15 residues. Germline loops: CDR1 SGHNT, CDR2 YENEEA. Trimming removed 5 bases from V and 3 bases from J; junction bases left unmatched: 7. This chain's CDR3 is CASSLGTAHYNEQFF. The CDR3 region has the DNA TGTGCCAGCAGCCTTGGGACAGCCCACTACAATGAGCAGTTCTTC.

This clonotype was found a few times. The chain carries TRBV11-2 and TRBJ2-7, with 7 bases aligning to TRBD2. Germline lookup yields CDR1 SGHAT and CDR2 FQNNGV. J lost 3 bases, V lost 1 base, and 6 bases had no gene match. This CDR3 contains 15 residues. Written as DNA, the CDR3 is TGTGCCAGCAGCTTAGGCGCTAAGCGGGACTACGAGCAGTACTTC. Translated: CASSLGAKRDYEQYF.

The rearrangement joins TRBV29-1 to TRBJ1-2; unclear D gene. Germline assignment: CDR1 SQVTM and CDR2 ANQGSEA. V lost 7 bases and J lost 4, with 13 bases in between. This CDR3 spans 12 amino acids. CDR3 region: CSAGPGSYGYTF. As DNA, the CDR3 is TGCAGCGCCGGACCAGGATCCTATGGCTACACCTTC.

The J gene is TRBJ1-1, the V gene TRBV27, with D possibly being TRBD1 (6 bases). The CDR3 sequence is 13 residues long. Germline assignment: CDR1 MNHEY and CDR2 SMNVEV (reference sequence). The germline V and J ends were trimmed by 5 bases and 4 bases, with 11 bases remaining between them. The CDR3 reads CASSITGITEAFF. Here the CDR3 DNA reads TGTGCCAGCAGTATCACAGGGATCACTGAAGCTTTCTTT.

V usage is TRBV5-8 and J usage is TRBJ2-3; TRBD1 matches 7 bases. The CDR3 spans 15 residues. Germline-derived CDR1 and CDR2 are SGHTS and YDEGEE. V shed 1 base and J 1 base; nucleotides not matched to a gene: 3. The CDR3 bases are TGTGCCAGCAGCTTGCGCGACAGGGGCACAGATACGCAGTATTTT. As protein: CASSLRDRGTDTQYF.